Presented here are 24 T cell receptor beta chains from one specimen sequenced in a study of shared clonotypes between healthy human individuals. Profiling relied on immunoSEQ multiplex PCR, and the TCRdb table lists in-frame clones only, not all of them. The table lists about 480,000 clones, 60% to 85% of them singletons. Sequenced: PBMCs. These receptors were taken from a woman aged 40 to 49 in good health. Some clones in this sample may be carry-over from other donors' samples.

The chain has TRBV5-1 and TRBJ1-1, with D possibly being TRBD1 (6 bases). Germline V gives CDR1 SGHRS, CDR2 YFSETQ. The CDR3 totals 14 residues. Trimming pared 4 bases from V and 8 bases from J, leaving 18 bases between. DNA for the CDR3: TGCGCCAGCAGCGCGCCGGACAGTTCTAACGAAGCTTTCTTT. The encoded protein is CASSAPDSSNEAFF.

CDR3 sequence reads: CASSLGSGLSYGYTF. For the CDR3, the DNA is TGCGCCAGCAGCTTGGGCTCGGGACTCAGCTATGGCTACACCTTC. The chain recombines TRBV5-1 with TRBJ1-2; weak D call: TRBD1 (5 bases). Between the trimmed V and J ends, which lost 0 bases and 4 bases, there was a span of 13 bases. This CDR3 has 15 residues. Germline loops: CDR1 SGHRS, CDR2 YFSETQ.

This chain connects TRBV19 to TRBJ2-7; TRBD2 agrees at 11 bases. The germline CDR1 and CDR2 sequences are LNHDA and SQIVND (reference sequence). With 2 bases clipped from V and 3 bases from J, the junction kept 3 bases outside the gene matches. The CDR3 runs 15 residues. The CDR3 loop reads CASSIRLAGHYEQYF. The CDR3 DNA follows: TGTGCCAGTAGTATACGACTAGCGGGACACTACGAGCAGTACTTC.

The chain links TRBV28 to TRBJ2-5; 9 nucleotides line up with TRBD2. The end of the DNA fits TRBJ2-7 better, so the J call may be wrong. From germline, CDR1 is MDHEN and CDR2 SYDVKM. The length of the CDR3 is 15 residues. The CDR3 DNA reads as TGTGCCAGCAGTTTTTTTAGCGGGAGAATGGACGAGCAGTACTTC. Amino acid sequence: CASSFFSGRMDEQYF.

V usage is TRBV6-6 and J usage is TRBJ2-1; TRBD1 matches at 7 bases. Unmatched junction bases numbered 9, after V lost 6 bases and J lost 7 bases. The length of the CDR3 is 14 residues. Germline values: CDR1 MNHNY, CDR2 SVGAGI (reference sequence). CDR3 loop: CASRPGQERNEQFF. As DNA, the CDR3 is TGTGCCAGCAGACCCGGACAGGAGAGGAATGAGCAGTTCTTC.

V gene TRBV2 combines with J gene TRBJ2-7, with 13 positions matching TRBD2. This CDR3 has 15 residues. The germline V gene has CDR1 SNHLY and CDR2 FYNNEI. With 1 base clipped from V and 6 bases from J, the junction kept 3 bases outside the gene matches. CDR3 residues: CASSEGTSGRAEQYF. The CDR3 DNA follows: TGTGCCAGCAGTGAAGGGACTAGCGGGAGAGCCGAGCAGTACTTC.

The chain employs TRBV15 and TRBJ2-5; D is perhaps TRBD2 (6 bases). Per germline, CDR1 LNHNV and CDR2 YYDKDF (reference sequence). V was pared by 4 bases and J by 4 bases, with 13 bases between. The CDR3 runs to 14 residues. The CDR3 reads CATSTGGIGETQYF. CDR3 DNA: TGTGCCACCAGCACAGGCGGGATTGGAGAGACCCAGTACTTC.

This chain links TRBV28 with TRBJ2-5, with TRBD1 as a possible D gene (7 bases). V was cut by 2 bases and J by 1 base, with 14 bases left in between. There are 16 residues in the CDR3. CDR1 and CDR2 (germline): MDHEN, SYDVKM. The chain's CDR3 is CASSLRQGGGQETQYF. DNA for the CDR3: TGTGCCAGCAGTTTACGGCAGGGGGGAGGCCAAGAGACCCAGTACTTC. The full variable domain, its missing parts supplied by reference TRBV28 and TRBJ2-5, is DVKVTQSSRYLVKRTGEKVFLECVQDMDHENMFWYRQDPGLGLRLIYFSYDVKMKEKGDIPEGYSVSREKKERFSLILESASTNQTSMYLCASSLRQGGGQETQYFGPGTRLLVL.

This sequence joins TRBV2 and TRBJ1-1; D is unresolved. Between the trimmed V and J ends, which lost 2 bases and 1 base, there was a span of 11 bases. The CDR3 totals 15 residues. Germline assignment: CDR1 SNHLY and CDR2 FYNNEI. Here the CDR3 DNA reads TGTGCCAGCAGTGAAAGTGGGCAGGCGAACACTGAAGCTTTCTTT. Its protein product is CASSESGQANTEAFF. Full variable domain (remainder filled in from reference TRBV2 and TRBJ1-1): EPEVTQTPSHQVTQMGQEVILRCVPISNHLYFYWYRQILGQKVEFLVSFYNNEISEKSEIFDDQFSVERPDGSNFTLKIRSTKLEDSAMYFCASSESGQANTEAFFGQGTRLTVV.

The chain couples TRBV10-3 to TRBJ1-1; D is possibly TRBD1 (5 bases). This CDR3 comprises 14 residues. Trimming shortened V by 5 bases and J by 4 bases, and 14 bases separated the two germline ends. Germline lookup yields CDR1 ENHRY and CDR2 SYGVKD. The CDR3 loop reads CAISLEGPGTEAFF. The DNA for the CDR3 is TGTGCCATCAGTTTGGAGGGGCCTGGCACTGAAGCTTTCTTT.

V usage is TRBV28 and J usage is TRBJ1-4; D is possibly TRBD1 (6 bases). V lost 5 bases and J lost 16, with 20 bases in between. The CDR3 is made up of 13 amino acids. The germline V gene has CDR1 MDHEN and CDR2 SYDVKM. The CDR3 coding sequence is TGTGCCAGCAGTCAATGGACAGCCTATTCTCCGTTTTTT. Residues: CASSQWTAYSPFF.

J is TRBJ2-3 and V is TRBV2; D is perhaps TRBD2 (5 bases). The CDR3 loop spans 16 amino acids. The germline V and J ends were trimmed by 7 bases and 0 bases, with 17 bases remaining between them. CDR1 and CDR2 (germline): SNHLY, FYNNEI. Here the CDR3 DNA reads TGTGCCAGCACGTCGCGGAGCGGAACTAGCACAGATACGCAGTATTTT. Translation: CASTSRSGTSTDTQYF. Combining the CDR3 with reference TRBV2 and TRBJ2-3 gives the whole variable domain EPEVTQTPSHQVTQMGQEVILRCVPISNHLYFYWYRQILGQKVEFLVSFYNNEISEKSEIFDDQFSVERPDGSNFTLKIRSTKLEDSAMYFCASTSRSGTSTDTQYFGPGTRLTVL.

This clone has ten or more counts. This chain connects TRBV4-1 to TRBJ2-7; a possible D gene is TRBD1 (5 bases). The germline CDR1 and CDR2 sequences are MGHRA and YSYEKL. Trimming shortened V by 3 bases and J by 5 bases, and 11 bases separated the two germline ends. The CDR3 loop spans 13 amino acids. The chain's CDR3 is CASSHSGFDEQYF. As DNA, the CDR3 is TGCGCCAGCAGCCATTCAGGGTTCGACGAGCAGTACTTC.

This clone has just one count. The rearrangement uses TRBV9 and TRBJ2-7, with TRBD2 matching over 13 bases. The germline V gene has CDR1 SGDLS and CDR2 YYNGEE. The CDR3 extends over 16 amino acids. Trimming removed 0 bases from V and 3 bases from J; junction bases left unmatched: 3. The CDR3 DNA reads as TGTGCCAGCAGCGTAGGGGGACTAGCGGGATTCTACGAGCAGTACTTC. Its protein is CASSVGGLAGFYEQYF.

A few counts support this clone. The chain links TRBV27 to TRBJ1-1, with D maybe TRBD1 (6 bases). V was shortened by 4 bases and J by 1 base, with 13 bases between the two germline ends. There are 15 residues in the CDR3. Per germline, CDR1 MNHEY and CDR2 SMNVEV (reference sequence). The CDR3 DNA sequence: TGTGCCAGCAGTTACCGTCCACAGGGGAACACTGAAGCTTTCTTT. Protein sequence: CASSYRPQGNTEAFF.

This clone is a singleton in its sample. The CDR3 region is CASSVGFYGYTF. For the CDR3, the DNA is TGTGCCAGCAGCGTAGGATTCTATGGCTACACCTTC. V usage is TRBV9 and J usage is TRBJ1-2; D gene unclear. This CDR3 spans 12 amino acids. CDR1 and CDR2 from the germline V gene are SGDLS and YYNGEE. The ends were cut back, 0 bases at V and 4 bases at J, with 4 bases in the middle.

The chain carries TRBV2 and TRBJ2-7; 8 bases agree with TRBD1. This CDR3 region has 13 residues. Unmatched junction bases numbered 7, after V lost 9 bases and J lost 3 bases. Per germline, CDR1 SNHLY and CDR2 FYNNEI. The CDR3 coding sequence is TGTGCCAGTAACAGGGGGTTTGTCTACGAGCAGTACTTC. Protein: CASNRGFVYEQYF.

This clone was counted only a few times. This chain connects TRBV28 to TRBJ1-5, with 7 bases aligning to TRBD1. From germline, CDR1 is MDHEN and CDR2 SYDVKM. V shed 1 base, J shed 0 bases, and the junction held 9 bases outside the gene matches. The CDR3 contains 18 residues. The CDR3 sequence is CASSLFRGGLYSNQPQHF. CDR3 nucleotides: TGTGCCAGCAGTTTATTCAGGGGGGGCCTTTATAGCAATCAGCCCCAGCATTTT.

The chain links TRBV28 to TRBJ1-5; unclear D gene. Trimming removed 5 bases from V and 0 bases from J, with 5 bases in between. The V gene's germline CDR1 is MDHEN and CDR2 SYDVKM. The CDR3 is 13 residues long. CDR3 loop: CASSDISNQPQHF. CDR3 coding DNA: TGTGCCAGCAGTGACATTAGCAATCAGCCCCAGCATTTT. Supplemented by reference TRBV28 and TRBJ1-5, the full variable domain reads DVKVTQSSRYLVKRTGEKVFLECVQDMDHENMFWYRQDPGLGLRLIYFSYDVKMKEKGDIPEGYSVSREKKERFSLILESASTNQTSMYLCASSDISNQPQHFGDGTRLSIL.

Details on this clone: Other DNA sequences of this sample code for an identical CDR3. The chain uses TRBV6-5 and TRBJ1-1; TRBD1 is a possible D gene (6 bases). The CDR3 length is 15 residues. V gave up 0 bases and J gave up 0 bases, with 8 bases separating them. CDR1 and CDR2 (germline): MNHEY, SVGAGI. In nucleotides, the CDR3 is TGTGCCAGCAGTTACTCAACAGGGATGAACACTGAAGCTTTCTTT. It codes for CASSYSTGMNTEAFF.

This sequence joins TRBV6-1 and TRBJ1-2; D remains unclear. V was trimmed by 3 bases and J by 4 bases, leaving 9 bases between them. The CDR3 runs 13 residues. Germline CDR1 is MNHNS and CDR2 is SASEGT. The CDR3 is CASSEQVLYGYTF. The CDR3 coding sequence is TGTGCCAGCAGTGAGCAGGTACTCTATGGCTACACCTTC.

The chain carries TRBV18 and TRBJ2-5; the D is unclear. Germline lookup yields CDR1 KGHSH and CDR2 LQKENI. V lost 6 bases, J lost 4 bases, and 12 bases lay in between. This CDR3 is 13 amino acids long. CDR3: CASSHREAETQYF. The DNA of the CDR3 is TGTGCCAGCTCCCATCGAGAGGCAGAGACCCAGTACTTC.

There are a few counts of this clone. The V call is TRBV7-9, the J call TRBJ2-1, with 12 bases aligning to TRBD2. Per the germline V gene, CDR1 is SEHNR and CDR2 is FQNEAQ (reference sequence). Unmatched junction bases numbered 4, after V lost 3 bases and J lost 7 bases. CDR3 length equals 15 residues. This chain's CDR3 is CASSFELAGGNEQFF. The CDR3, as DNA: TGTGCCAGCAGCTTCGAACTAGCGGGAGGTAATGAGCAGTTCTTC. Together with reference TRBV7-9 and TRBJ2-1, the CDR3 gives the full variable domain: DTGVSQNPRHKITKRGQNVTFRCDPISEHNRLYWYRQTLGQGPEFLTYFQNEAQLEKSRLLSDRFSAERPKGSFSTLEIQRTEQGDSAMYLCASSFELAGGNEQFFGPGTRLTVL.

J is TRBJ2-7 and V is TRBV5-8, with D perhaps TRBD1 (6 bases). The CDR3 is 15 amino acids. V was clipped by 3 bases and J by 4 bases, with 17 bases between them. Germline CDR1 is SGHTS and CDR2 is YDEGEE. CDR3 loop: CASSSLGQFGYEQYF. CDR3 DNA sequence: TGTGCCAGCAGCTCCCTCGGACAGTTTGGGTACGAGCAGTACTTC.